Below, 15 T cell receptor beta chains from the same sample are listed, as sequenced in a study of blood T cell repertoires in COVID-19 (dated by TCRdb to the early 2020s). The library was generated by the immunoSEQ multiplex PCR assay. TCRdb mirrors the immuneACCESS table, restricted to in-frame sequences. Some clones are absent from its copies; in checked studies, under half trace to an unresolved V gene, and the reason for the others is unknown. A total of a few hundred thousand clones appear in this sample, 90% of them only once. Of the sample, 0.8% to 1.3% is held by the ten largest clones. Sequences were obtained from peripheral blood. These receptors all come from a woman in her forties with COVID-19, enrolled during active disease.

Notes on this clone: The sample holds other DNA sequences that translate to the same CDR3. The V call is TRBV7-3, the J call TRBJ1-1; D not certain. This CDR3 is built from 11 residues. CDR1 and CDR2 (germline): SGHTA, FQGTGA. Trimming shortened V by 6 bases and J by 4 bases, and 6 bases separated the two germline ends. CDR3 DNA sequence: TGTGCCAGCAGTGAGGGCACTGAAGCTTTCTTT. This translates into CASSEGTEAFF.

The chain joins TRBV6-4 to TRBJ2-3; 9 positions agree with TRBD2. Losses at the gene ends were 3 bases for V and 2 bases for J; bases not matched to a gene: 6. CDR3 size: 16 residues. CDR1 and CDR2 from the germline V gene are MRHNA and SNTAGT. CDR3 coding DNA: TGTGCCAGCAGTGATGGTAGCGGGGGTATCACAGATACGCAGTATTTT. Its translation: CASSDGSGGITDTQYF.

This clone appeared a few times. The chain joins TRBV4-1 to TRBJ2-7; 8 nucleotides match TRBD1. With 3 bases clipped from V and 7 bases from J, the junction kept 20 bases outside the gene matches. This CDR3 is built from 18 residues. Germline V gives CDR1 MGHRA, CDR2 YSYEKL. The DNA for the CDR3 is TGCGCCAGCAGCCAGCCGCCCTTGCTCGGGACAGGTGAGGAAGAGCAGTACTTC. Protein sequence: CASSQPPLLGTGEEEQYF.

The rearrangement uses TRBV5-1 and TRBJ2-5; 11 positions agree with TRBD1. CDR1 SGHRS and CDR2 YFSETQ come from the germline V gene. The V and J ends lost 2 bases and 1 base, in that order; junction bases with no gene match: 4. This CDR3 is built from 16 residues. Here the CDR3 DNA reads TGCGCCAGCAGCTTCCGGACAGGGGGCGGCCAAGAGACCCAGTACTTC. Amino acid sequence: CASSFRTGGGQETQYF.

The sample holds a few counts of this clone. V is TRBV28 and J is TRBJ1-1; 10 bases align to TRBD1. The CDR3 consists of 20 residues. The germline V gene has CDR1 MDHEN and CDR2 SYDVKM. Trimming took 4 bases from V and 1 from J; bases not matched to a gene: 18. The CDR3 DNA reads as TGTGCCAGCAGTTCCCCCCAACAAGGAGCGACAGGGGGCTGGAACACTGAAGCTTTCTTT. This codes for CASSSPQQGATGGWNTEAFF.

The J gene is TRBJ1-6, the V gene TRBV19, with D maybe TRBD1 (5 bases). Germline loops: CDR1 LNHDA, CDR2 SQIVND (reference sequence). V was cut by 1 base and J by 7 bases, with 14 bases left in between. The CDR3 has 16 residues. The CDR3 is CASSIAPGKVNSPLHF. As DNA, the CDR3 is TGTGCCAGTAGTATAGCACCAGGGAAGGTGAATTCACCCCTCCACTTT.

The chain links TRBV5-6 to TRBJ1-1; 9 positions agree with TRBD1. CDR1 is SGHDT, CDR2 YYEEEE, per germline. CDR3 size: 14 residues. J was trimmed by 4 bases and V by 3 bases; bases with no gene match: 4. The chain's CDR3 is CASSYRGLGTEAFF. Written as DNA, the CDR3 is TGTGCCAGCAGCTACAGGGGGCTTGGCACTGAAGCTTTCTTT. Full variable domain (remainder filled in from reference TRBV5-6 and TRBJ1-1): DAGVTQSPTHLIKTRGQQVTLRCSPKSGHDTVSWYQQALGQGPQFIFQYYEEEERQRGNFPDRFSGHQFPNYSSELNVNALLLGDSALYLCASSYRGLGTEAFFGQGTRLTVV.

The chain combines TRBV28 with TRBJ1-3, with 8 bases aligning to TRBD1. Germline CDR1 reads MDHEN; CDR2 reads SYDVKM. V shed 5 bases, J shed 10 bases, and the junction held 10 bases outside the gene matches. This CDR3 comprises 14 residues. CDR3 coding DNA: TGTGCCAGCAGTCAAGGACAGGGAACAAGGACCATATATTTT. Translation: CASSQGQGTRTIYF.

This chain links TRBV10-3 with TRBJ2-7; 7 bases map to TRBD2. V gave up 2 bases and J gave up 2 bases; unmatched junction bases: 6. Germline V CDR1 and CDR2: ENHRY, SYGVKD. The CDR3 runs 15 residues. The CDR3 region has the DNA TGTGCCATCAGTGAGGTGCTAGCGGTGACCTACGAGCAGTACTTC. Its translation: CAISEVLAVTYEQYF.

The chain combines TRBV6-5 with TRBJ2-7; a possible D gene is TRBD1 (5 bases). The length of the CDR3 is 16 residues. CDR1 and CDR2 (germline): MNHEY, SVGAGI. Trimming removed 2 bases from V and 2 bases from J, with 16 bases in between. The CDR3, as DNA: TGTGCCAGCAGTTACCTACAGGTGACAGCACCCTACGAGCAGTACTTC. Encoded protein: CASSYLQVTAPYEQYF.

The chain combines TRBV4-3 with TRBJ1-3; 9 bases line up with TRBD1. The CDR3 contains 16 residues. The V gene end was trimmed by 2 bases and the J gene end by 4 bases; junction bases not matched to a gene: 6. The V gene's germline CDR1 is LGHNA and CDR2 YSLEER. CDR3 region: CASSQTQGAGGNTIYF. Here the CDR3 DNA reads TGCGCCAGCAGCCAAACACAGGGGGCAGGGGGAAACACCATATATTTT.

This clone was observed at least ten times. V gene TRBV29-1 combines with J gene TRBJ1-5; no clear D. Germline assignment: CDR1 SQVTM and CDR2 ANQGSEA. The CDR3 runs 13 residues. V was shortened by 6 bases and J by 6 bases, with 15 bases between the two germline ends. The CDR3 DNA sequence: TGCAGCGTCCTGGAGAGGGAAAGTCAGCCCCAGCATTTT. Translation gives CSVLERESQPQHF.

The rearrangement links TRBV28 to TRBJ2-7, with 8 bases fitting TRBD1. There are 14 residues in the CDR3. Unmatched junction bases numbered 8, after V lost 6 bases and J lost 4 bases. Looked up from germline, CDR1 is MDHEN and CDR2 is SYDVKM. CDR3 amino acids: CASSVDRGIYEQYF. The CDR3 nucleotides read TGTGCCAGCAGCGTCGACAGGGGAATTTACGAGCAGTACTTC.

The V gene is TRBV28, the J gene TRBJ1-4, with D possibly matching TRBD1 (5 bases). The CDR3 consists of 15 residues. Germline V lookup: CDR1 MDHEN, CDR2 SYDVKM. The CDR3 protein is CAALGAGATNEKLFF. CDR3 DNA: TGTGCTGCCCTCGGGGCGGGAGCAACTAATGAAAAACTGTTTTTT.

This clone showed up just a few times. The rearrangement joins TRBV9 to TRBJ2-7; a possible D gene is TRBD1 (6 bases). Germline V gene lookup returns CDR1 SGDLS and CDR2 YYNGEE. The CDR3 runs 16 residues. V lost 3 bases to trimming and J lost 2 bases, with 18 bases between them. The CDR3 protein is CASSAYPGAAAYEQYF. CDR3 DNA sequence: TGTGCCAGCAGCGCCTATCCAGGGGCGGCCGCCTACGAGCAGTACTTC.